The 21 T cell receptor beta chains below come from one sample, sequenced in a study of brain T cells in children with intractable seizures (dated by TCRdb to about 2021). This specimen's time point label, interpreted: resected brain tissue, or blood drawn just prior to surgery. The library was generated by the immunoSEQ multiplex PCR assay. TCRdb took over this immuneACCESS table, retaining in-frame rearrangements with V and J assigned. Such tables are incomplete; in checked studies, under half of the missing clones stem from an unresolved V gene, and the remainder is unexplained. The sample includes over 95,000 clones, with 94% observed a single time. In total, the top ten clones hold 3.8% of the sample. This sample comprised peripheral blood, obtained at surgery. The receptors come from a boy less than two years old with hemimegalencephaly and intractable seizures.

This chain joins TRBV27 and TRBJ2-7, with D unclear. The CDR3 sequence is 15 residues long. V dropped 4 bases and J dropped 2 bases, with 15 bases sitting between them. Per germline, CDR1 MNHEY and CDR2 SMNVEV (reference sequence). The CDR3 region has the DNA TGTGCCAGCAGTTCCATCTCCCGGACCCCCTACGAGCAGTACTTC. It codes for CASSSISRTPYEQYF.

CDR3: CSVDQGGETQYF. In DNA, the CDR3 is TGCAGCGTTGATCAGGGGGGGGAGACCCAGTACTTC. The chain is built from TRBV29-1 and TRBJ2-5, with D perhaps TRBD1 or TRBD2 (7 bases each). Per the germline V gene, CDR1 is SQVTM and CDR2 is ANQGSEA. The CDR3 is made up of 12 amino acids. The germline V and J ends were trimmed by 3 bases and 5 bases, with 10 bases remaining between them.

The chain links TRBV5-1 to TRBJ2-3; no clear D. The CDR3 is made up of 17 amino acids. Trimming removed 0 bases from V and 0 bases from J, with 14 bases in between. Germline V gene data show CDR1 as SGHRS and CDR2 as YFSETQ. CDR3 in DNA: TGCGCCAGCAGCTTGGCCCCCCGGGCCACCAGCACAGATACGCAGTATTTT. The encoded protein is CASSLAPRATSTDTQYF.

The chain is built from TRBV28 and TRBJ2-5, with D perhaps given as TRBD1 or TRBD2 (5 bases each). The CDR3 covers 15 residues. V shed 5 bases and J shed 3 bases, with 16 bases lying between them. Germline CDR1 is MDHEN and CDR2 is SYDVKM. The CDR3 nucleotides are TGTGCCAGCAGTCCCCGGGGCAGAGCTGAAGAGACCCAGTACTTC. It codes for CASSPRGRAEETQYF.

The chain links TRBV5-1 to TRBJ2-7; D may be TRBD2 (6 bases). CDR1 is SGHRS, CDR2 YFSETQ, per germline. V was shortened by 0 bases and J by 10 bases, with 11 bases between the two germline ends. The CDR3 runs to 12 residues. CDR3 protein: CASSLGGREQYF. The CDR3 bases are TGCGCCAGCAGCTTGGGAGGGCGGGAACAGTACTTC.

This rearrangement joins TRBV1 to TRBJ2-7; the DNA was not used to check the table's D call, TRBD1. TRBV1 is a documented pseudogene. The CDR3 runs to 10 residues. Here the CDR3 DNA reads TGCACCAGCAGCCAAGAGGGCCAGTACTTC. Translating gives CTSSQEGQYF.

The gene calls are TRBV6-6 and TRBJ2-7, with 9 nucleotides matching TRBD1. Germline V CDR1 and CDR2: MNHNY, SVGAGI (reference sequence). Unmatched junction bases numbered 11, after V lost 7 bases and J lost 1 base. The CDR3 has 16 residues. The CDR3 DNA reads TGTGCCAGCAAAGGGACAGGGAAGCGAAGTTCCTACGAGCAGTACTTC. Translated: CASKGTGKRSSYEQYF.

This clone was seen once. The chain combines TRBV3-1 (or the pseudogene TRBV3-2) with TRBJ2-5; weak D call: TRBD1 (6 bases). The CDR3 has 15 residues. The ends were cut back, 3 bases at V and 5 bases at J, with 16 bases in the middle. Germline V CDR1 and CDR2: LGHDT, YNNKEL (reference sequence). The CDR3 protein is CASSHQTGPKETQYF. The CDR3 DNA reads as TGTGCCAGCAGCCACCAGACAGGTCCCAAGGAGACCCAGTACTTC.

V usage is TRBV28 and J usage is TRBJ1-5; D ambiguous. V dropped 7 bases and J dropped 7 bases, with 14 bases sitting between them. Per germline, CDR1 MDHEN and CDR2 SYDVKM. This CDR3 is 13 amino acids long. The CDR3 nucleotides are TGTGCCAGCACCCCTAGATTTGTCCAGCCCCAGCATTTT. Protein sequence: CASTPRFVQPQHF.

V is TRBV2 and J is TRBJ1-1; 11 bases match TRBD1. This CDR3 has 16 residues. V lost 2 bases to trimming and J lost 5 bases; unmatched junction nucleotides: 7. Germline assignment: CDR1 SNHLY and CDR2 FYNNEI. CDR3 sequence: CASSERGTGGRTEAFF. CDR3 bases: TGTGCCAGCAGTGAAAGGGGGACAGGGGGGAGGACTGAAGCTTTCTTT. Supplemented by reference TRBV2 and TRBJ1-1, the full variable domain reads EPEVTQTPSHQVTQMGQEVILRCVPISNHLYFYWYRQILGQKVEFLVSFYNNEISEKSEIFDDQFSVERPDGSNFTLKIRSTKLEDSAMYFCASSERGTGGRTEAFFGQGTRLTVV.

This rearrangement joins TRBV5-6 to TRBJ1-1, with D perhaps TRBD1 (6 bases). Trimming left V 0 bases short and J 3 bases short, with 12 bases between. In germline, CDR1 is SGHDT, CDR2 YYEEEE. This CDR3 region has 15 residues. CDR3 DNA sequence: TGTGCCAGCAGCTTGGTGGGGGCTAAGGACACTGAAGCTTTCTTT. As protein: CASSLVGAKDTEAFF.

V gene TRBV19 combines with J gene TRBJ1-5; 10 nucleotides agree with TRBD1. This CDR3 spans 15 amino acids. V lost 4 bases and J lost 4; bases outside the gene matches: 4. CDR1 is LNHDA and CDR2 is SQIVND in the germline V gene (reference sequence). The CDR3, as DNA: TGTGCCAGTAGTACCAAGGACAGGGGGAATCAGCCCCAGCATTTT. Translation: CASSTKDRGNQPQHF.

The rearrangement joins TRBV9 to TRBJ2-3, with D uncertain. The CDR3 is made up of 14 amino acids. Per the germline V gene, CDR1 is SGDLS and CDR2 is YYNGEE. V lost 0 bases, J lost 5 bases, and 10 bases lay in between. The CDR3 region is CASSVARWGDTQYF. CDR3 bases: TGTGCCAGCAGCGTAGCTCGGTGGGGAGATACGCAGTATTTT.

The DNA of the CDR3 is TGTGCCAGCAGCCAAGAGGGCAGGGGAACCAATCAGCCCCAGCATTTT. Protein: CASSQEGRGTNQPQHF. This sequence joins TRBV3-1 (or the pseudogene TRBV3-2) and TRBJ1-5; possible D gene TRBD1, 6 bases. Germline V gene lookup returns CDR1 LGHDT and CDR2 YNNKEL (reference sequence). The CDR3 length is 16 residues. Trimming shortened V by 0 bases and J by 3 bases, and 12 bases separated the two germline ends.

The chain links TRBV19 to TRBJ1-5, with D hard to call. In germline, CDR1 is LNHDA, CDR2 SQIVND (reference sequence). The V gene lost 5 bases and the J gene lost 2 bases, with 16 bases spanning the gap. The CDR3 sequence is 16 residues long. CDR3 in DNA: TGTGCCAGTAGTCCCCGTAGGGCTGAGGGCAATCAGCCCCAGCATTTT. Protein product: CASSPRRAEGNQPQHF.

The chain carries TRBV5-1 and TRBJ2-1, with TRBD1 matching over 7 bases. This CDR3 has 16 amino acids. The trim removed 3 bases at V and 7 bases at J, leaving 13 bases unmatched. Germline V gene lookup returns CDR1 SGHRS and CDR2 YFSETQ. As DNA, the CDR3 is TGCGCCAGCAGCTCGCTGACAGGGACGATCATGAATGAGCAGTTCTTC. Residues: CASSSLTGTIMNEQFF.

The chain is built from TRBV15 and TRBJ2-7; D is undetermined. This CDR3 comprises 16 residues. Trimming shortened V by 0 bases and J by 2 bases, and 14 bases separated the two germline ends. The germline V gene has CDR1 LNHNV and CDR2 YYDKDF (reference sequence). The CDR3 DNA follows: TGTGCCACCAGCAGAGATCTCGGCAGGCCGACCTACGAGCAGTACTTC. Its translation is CATSRDLGRPTYEQYF.

This chain uses TRBV27 with TRBJ2-4; D call uncertain. There are 14 residues in the CDR3. V was trimmed by 5 bases and J by 7 bases, leaving 15 bases between them. Germline CDR1 and CDR2: MNHEY and SMNVEV (reference sequence). The CDR3 region is CASSPRTYGNIQYF. CDR3 DNA: TGTGCCAGCAGTCCCCGGACGTACGGGAACATTCAGTACTTC.

J is TRBJ2-3 and V is TRBV7-3; 12 bases are shared with TRBD2. The CDR3 runs 18 residues. With 1 base clipped from V and 6 bases from J, the junction kept 11 bases outside the gene matches. In germline, CDR1 is SGHTA, CDR2 FQGTGA. The DNA of the CDR3 is TGTGCCAGCAGCTTAAACGGCCTAGCGGGAGGGCTGGGGGATACGCAGTATTTT. It specifies CASSLNGLAGGLGDTQYF.

V and J are TRBV30 and TRBJ1-1; D gene uncertain. Germline V gene sequence: CDR1 GTSNPN, CDR2 SVGIG (reference sequence). V shed 2 bases and J shed 2 bases, with 6 bases lying between them. The length of the CDR3 is 12 residues. Here the CDR3 DNA reads TGTGCCTGGAGTCGGCTTAACACTGAAGCTTTCTTT. Translating gives CAWSRLNTEAFF.

The chain has TRBV28 and TRBJ2-7; D perhaps matches TRBD2 (6 bases). Per germline, CDR1 MDHEN and CDR2 SYDVKM. Between the trimmed V and J ends, which lost 6 bases and 4 bases, there was a span of 16 bases. CDR3 length: 14 amino acids. The CDR3 sequence is CASRRDVGAYEQYF. The CDR3 DNA reads TGTGCCAGCAGGCGGGACGTCGGGGCTTACGAGCAGTACTTC.